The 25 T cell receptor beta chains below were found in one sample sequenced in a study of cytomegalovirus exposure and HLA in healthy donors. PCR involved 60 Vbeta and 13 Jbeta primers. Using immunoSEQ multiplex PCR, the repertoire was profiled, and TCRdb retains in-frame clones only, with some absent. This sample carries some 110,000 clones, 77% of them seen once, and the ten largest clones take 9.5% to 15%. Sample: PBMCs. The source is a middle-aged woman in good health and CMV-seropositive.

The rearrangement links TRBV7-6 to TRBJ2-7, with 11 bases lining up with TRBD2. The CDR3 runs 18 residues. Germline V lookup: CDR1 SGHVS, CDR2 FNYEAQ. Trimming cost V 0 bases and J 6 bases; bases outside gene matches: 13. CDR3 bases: TGTGCCAGCAGCTTAGCGGTAGCGGGAGGGCACCAGCCCCTCGAGCAGTACTTC. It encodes CASSLAVAGGHQPLEQYF.

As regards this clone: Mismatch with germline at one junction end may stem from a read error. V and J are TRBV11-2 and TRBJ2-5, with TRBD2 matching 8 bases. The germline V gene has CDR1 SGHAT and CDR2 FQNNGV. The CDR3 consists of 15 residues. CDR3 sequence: CASGLRSGSQETQYF. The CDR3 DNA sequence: TGTGCCAGCGGCTTGCGGAGCGGGAGTCAAGAGACCCAGTACTTC.

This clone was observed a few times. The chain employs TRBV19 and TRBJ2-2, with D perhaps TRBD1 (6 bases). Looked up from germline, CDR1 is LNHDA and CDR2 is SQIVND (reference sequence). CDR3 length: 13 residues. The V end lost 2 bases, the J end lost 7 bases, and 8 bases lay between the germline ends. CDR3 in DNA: TGTGCCAGTAGTATACCGGGACACGGGGAGCTGTTTTTT. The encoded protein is CASSIPGHGELFF. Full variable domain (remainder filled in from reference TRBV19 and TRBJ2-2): DGGITQSPKYLFRKEGQNVTLSCEQNLNHDAMYWYRQDPGQGLRLIYYSQIVNDFQKGDIAEGYSVSREKKESFPLTVTSAQKNPTAFYLCASSIPGHGELFFGEGSRLTVL.

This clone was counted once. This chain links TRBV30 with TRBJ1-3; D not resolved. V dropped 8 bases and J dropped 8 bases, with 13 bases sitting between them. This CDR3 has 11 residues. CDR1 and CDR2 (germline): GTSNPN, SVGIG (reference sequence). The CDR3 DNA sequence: TGTGCCGGCCATCGGAGGGACACCATATATTTT. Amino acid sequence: CAGHRRDTIYF.

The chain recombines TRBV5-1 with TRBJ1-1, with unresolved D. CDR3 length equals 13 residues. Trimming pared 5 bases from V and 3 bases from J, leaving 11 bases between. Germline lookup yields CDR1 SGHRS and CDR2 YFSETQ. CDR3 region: CASSYRGDTEAFF. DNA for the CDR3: TGCGCCAGCAGTTACCGGGGAGACACTGAAGCTTTCTTT.

The CDR3 DNA reads as TGTGCCATCAGTGACACTCCGAGCTCCTACAATGAGCAGTTCTTC. It codes for CAISDTPSSYNEQFF. The rearrangement joins TRBV10-3 to TRBJ2-1; D is unclear. The V and J ends lost 3 bases and 0 bases respectively, with 9 bases between them. The CDR3 loop spans 15 amino acids. From germline, CDR1 is ENHRY and CDR2 SYGVKD.

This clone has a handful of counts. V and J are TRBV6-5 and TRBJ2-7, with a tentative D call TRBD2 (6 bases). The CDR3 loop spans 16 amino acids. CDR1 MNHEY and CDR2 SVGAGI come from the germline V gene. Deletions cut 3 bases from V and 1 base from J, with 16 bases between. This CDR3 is CASSYEIAAGSYEQYF. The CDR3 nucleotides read TGTGCCAGCAGTTATGAGATCGCGGCGGGATCCTACGAGCAGTACTTC.

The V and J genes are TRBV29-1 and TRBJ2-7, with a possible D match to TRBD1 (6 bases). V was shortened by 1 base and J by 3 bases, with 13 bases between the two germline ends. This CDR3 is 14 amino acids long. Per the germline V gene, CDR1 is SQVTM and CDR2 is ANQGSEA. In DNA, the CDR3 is TGCAGCGTTGAAGTAATCAGGGGCGGCTACGAGCAGTACTTC. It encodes CSVEVIRGGYEQYF.

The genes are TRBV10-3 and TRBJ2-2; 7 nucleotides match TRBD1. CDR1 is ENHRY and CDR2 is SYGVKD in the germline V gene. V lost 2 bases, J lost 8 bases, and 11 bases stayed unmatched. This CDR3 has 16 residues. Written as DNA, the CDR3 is TGTGCCATCAGTGAGAGAGGGGGCGCGGAACGAGGGGAGCTGTTTTTT. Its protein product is CAISERGGAERGELFF.

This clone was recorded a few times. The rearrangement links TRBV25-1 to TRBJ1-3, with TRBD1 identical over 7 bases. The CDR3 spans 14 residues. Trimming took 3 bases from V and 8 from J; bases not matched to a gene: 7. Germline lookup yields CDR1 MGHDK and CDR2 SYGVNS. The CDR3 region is CASSDSTGMDTIYF. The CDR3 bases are TGTGCCAGCAGTGACTCGACAGGGATGGACACCATATATTTT.

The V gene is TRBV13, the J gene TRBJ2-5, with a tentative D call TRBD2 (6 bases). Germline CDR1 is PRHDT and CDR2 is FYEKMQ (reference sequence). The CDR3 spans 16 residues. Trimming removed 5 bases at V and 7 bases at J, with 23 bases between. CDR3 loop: CASSVSPGATSGTQYF. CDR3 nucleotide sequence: TGTGCCAGCAGCGTATCACCGGGAGCAACCTCGGGGACCCAGTACTTC.

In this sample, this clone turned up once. The CDR3 sequence: CASSLWGRADEQYF. The CDR3 region has the DNA TGTGCCAGCAGCTTGTGGGGGAGGGCGGACGAGCAGTACTTC. V usage is TRBV5-4 and J usage is TRBJ2-7; 7 nucleotides line up with TRBD2. The CDR3 sequence is 14 residues long. The ends lost 1 base at V and 5 bases at J; junction bases unmatched: 6. Per germline, CDR1 SGHNT and CDR2 YYREEE (reference sequence).

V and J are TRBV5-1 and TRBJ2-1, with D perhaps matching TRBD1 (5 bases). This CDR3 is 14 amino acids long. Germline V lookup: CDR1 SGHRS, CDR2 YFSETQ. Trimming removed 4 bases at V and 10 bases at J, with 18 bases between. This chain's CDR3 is CASSRAPEYREQFF. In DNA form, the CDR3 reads TGCGCCAGCAGCCGGGCGCCCGAATACAGGGAGCAGTTCTTC.

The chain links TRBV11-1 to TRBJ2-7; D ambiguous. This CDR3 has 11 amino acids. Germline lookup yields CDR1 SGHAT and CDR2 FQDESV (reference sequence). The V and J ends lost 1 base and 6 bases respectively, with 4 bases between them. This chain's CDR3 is CASSLEREQYF. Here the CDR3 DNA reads TGTGCCAGCAGCTTAGAGCGCGAGCAGTACTTC.

The CDR3 reads CAISVGTNEKLFF. The CDR3 DNA is TGTGCCATCTCTGTTGGCACTAATGAAAAACTGTTTTTT. The V and J genes are TRBV10-3 and TRBJ1-4; D gene unclear. The CDR3 has 13 amino acids. Per germline, CDR1 ENHRY and CDR2 SYGVKD. V lost 8 bases, J lost 2 bases, and 9 bases lay in between.

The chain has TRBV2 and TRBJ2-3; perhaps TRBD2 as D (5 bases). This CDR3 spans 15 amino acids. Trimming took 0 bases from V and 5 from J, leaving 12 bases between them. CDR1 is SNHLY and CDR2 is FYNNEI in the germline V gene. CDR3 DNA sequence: TGTGCCAGCAGTGAAGCGCTTCGGGGTTTAGATACGCAGTATTTT. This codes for CASSEALRGLDTQYF.

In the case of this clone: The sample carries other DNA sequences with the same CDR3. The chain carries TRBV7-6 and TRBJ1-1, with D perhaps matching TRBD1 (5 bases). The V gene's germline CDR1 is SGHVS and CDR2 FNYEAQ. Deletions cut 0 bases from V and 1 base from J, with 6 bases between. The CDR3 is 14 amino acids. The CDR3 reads CASSLAGGNTEAFF. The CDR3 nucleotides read TGTGCCAGCAGCTTAGCGGGGGGGAACACTGAAGCTTTCTTT.

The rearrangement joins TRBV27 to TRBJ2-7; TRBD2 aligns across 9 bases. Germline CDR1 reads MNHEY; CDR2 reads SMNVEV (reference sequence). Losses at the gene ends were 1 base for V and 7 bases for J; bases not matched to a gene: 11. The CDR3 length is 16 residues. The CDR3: CASSLYVASGAREQYF. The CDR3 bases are TGTGCCAGCAGTTTATATGTGGCTAGCGGGGCGCGGGAGCAGTACTTC.

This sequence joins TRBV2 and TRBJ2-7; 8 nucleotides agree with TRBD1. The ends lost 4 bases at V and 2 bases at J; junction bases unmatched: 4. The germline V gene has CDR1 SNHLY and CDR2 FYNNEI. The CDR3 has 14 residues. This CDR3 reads CASSGRTGTYEQYF. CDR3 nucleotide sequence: TGTGCCAGCAGTGGGCGGACAGGGACCTACGAGCAGTACTTC.

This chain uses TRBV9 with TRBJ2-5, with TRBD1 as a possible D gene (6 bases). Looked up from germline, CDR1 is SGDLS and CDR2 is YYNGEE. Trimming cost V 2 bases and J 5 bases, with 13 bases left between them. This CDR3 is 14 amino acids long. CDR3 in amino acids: CASSVGGTVETQYF. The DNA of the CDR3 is TGTGCCAGCAGCGTTGGGGGCACAGTTGAGACCCAGTACTTC.

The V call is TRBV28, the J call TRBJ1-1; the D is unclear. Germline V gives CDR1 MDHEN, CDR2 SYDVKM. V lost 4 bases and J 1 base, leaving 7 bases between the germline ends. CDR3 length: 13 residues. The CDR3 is CASSSTENTEAFF. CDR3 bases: TGTGCCAGCAGTTCAACAGAGAACACTGAAGCTTTCTTT.

CDR3 coding DNA: TGTGCCAGCAGTTTTGGGGGGGTCGCAGAGACCCAGTACTTC. Its protein is CASSFGGVAETQYF. J is TRBJ2-5 and V is TRBV28, with 7 positions matching TRBD2. Germline lookup yields CDR1 MDHEN and CDR2 SYDVKM. This CDR3 contains 14 residues. V shed 3 bases, J shed 4 bases, and the junction held 5 bases outside the gene matches. The variable domain in full, with the rest retrieved from reference TRBV28 and TRBJ2-5, is DVKVTQSSRYLVKRTGEKVFLECVQDMDHENMFWYRQDPGLGLRLIYFSYDVKMKEKGDIPEGYSVSREKKERFSLILESASTNQTSMYLCASSFGGVAETQYFGPGTRLLVL.

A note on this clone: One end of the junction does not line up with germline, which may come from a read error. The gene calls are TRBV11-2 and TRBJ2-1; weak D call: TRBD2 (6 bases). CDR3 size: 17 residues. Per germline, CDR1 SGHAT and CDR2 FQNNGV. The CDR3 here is CASSSTPPDYSNNEQFF. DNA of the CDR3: TGTGCCAGCAGCTCAACCCCGCCGGACTACTCCAACAATGAGCAGTTCTTC. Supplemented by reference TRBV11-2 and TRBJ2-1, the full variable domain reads EAGVAQSPRYKIIEKRQSVAFWCNPISGHATLYWYQQILGQGPKLLIQFQNNGVVDDSQLPKDRFSAERLKGVDSTLKIQPAKLEDSAVYLCASSSTPPDYSNNEQFFGPGTRLTVL.

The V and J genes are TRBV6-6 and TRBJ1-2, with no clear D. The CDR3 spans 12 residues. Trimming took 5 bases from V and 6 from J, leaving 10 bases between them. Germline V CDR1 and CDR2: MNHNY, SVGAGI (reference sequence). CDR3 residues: CASSRSGNGYTF. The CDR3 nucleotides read TGTGCCAGCAGTCGATCCGGGAATGGCTACACCTTC.

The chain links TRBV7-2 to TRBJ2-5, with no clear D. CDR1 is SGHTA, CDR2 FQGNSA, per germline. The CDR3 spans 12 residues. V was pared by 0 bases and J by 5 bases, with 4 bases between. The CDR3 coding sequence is TGTGCCAGCAGCTTAGCGCAGGAGACCCAGTACTTC. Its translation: CASSLAQETQYF.